The clone carrying this T cell receptor (beta chain) was seen only a few times. Its antigen is unidentified. The data were taken from a study of cytomegalovirus exposure and HLA in healthy donors. Looking at the study overall: HLA-typed donors contributed 80 million or so unique TCRs, which were held in an early data release.

Trimming took off 8 bases at V and 0 bases at J, with 14 bases between the two ends. The CDR3 has 15 residues. The V gene's germline CDR1 is MNHNS and CDR2 SASEGT. Regarding the study as a whole: In vitro, a few CMV-associated chains proved specific for CMV antigens. Sequencing artifact likely explains a cluster of highly shared sequence variants.

The PCR used 60 Vbeta and 13 Jbeta primers. Sequencing used immunoSEQ multiplex PCR; TCRdb keeps in-frame clones, though not all of them. The sample consists of more than 110,000 clones, 80% of them appearing once. The TCR originated in a man over 45 in good health and CMV-seronegative. The V gene is TRBV6-1, the J gene TRBJ1-3; D may be TRBD1 (6 bases). The source material was PBMCs. DNA for the CDR3: TGTGCCAGCCAGGGGCGACAGAGCTCTGGAAACACCATATATTTT. Amino acid sequence: CASQGRQSSGNTIYF.